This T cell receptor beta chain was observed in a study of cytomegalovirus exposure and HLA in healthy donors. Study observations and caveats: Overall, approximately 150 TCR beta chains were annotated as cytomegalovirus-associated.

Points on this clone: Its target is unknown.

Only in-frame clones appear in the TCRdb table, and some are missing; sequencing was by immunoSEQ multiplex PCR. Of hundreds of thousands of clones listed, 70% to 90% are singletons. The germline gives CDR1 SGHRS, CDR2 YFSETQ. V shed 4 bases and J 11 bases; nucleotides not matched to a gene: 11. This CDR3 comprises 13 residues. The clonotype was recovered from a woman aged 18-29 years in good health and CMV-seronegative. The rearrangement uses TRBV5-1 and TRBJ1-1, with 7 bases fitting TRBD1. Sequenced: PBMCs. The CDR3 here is CASSAETGSDAFF. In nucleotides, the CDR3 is TGCGCCAGCAGCGCGGAGACAGGGTCCGACGCTTTCTTT.